This T cell receptor (beta chain) emerged from a study of T cells in Graves' hyperthyroidism and ophthalmopathy. RNA transcripts yielded amplified TCR beta CDR3 regions. The study used the HTBI primer set for a first-round RT-PCR of the TCR CDR3. TCRdb fed the multiplex PCR reads into MiXCR, producing one record per CDR3 protein. The profile covers around 700,000 distinct CDR3 sequences, with around 20% appearing a single time and approximately 15% taken by the ten largest. From germline, CDR1 is ENHRY and CDR2 SYGVKD. V lost 7 bases and J lost 7; bases outside the gene matches: 1. The CDR3 has 12 amino acids. This clonotype was picked up many times. Diagnosis of hyperthyroidism was new in patients aged 18 to 65, and its duration was under 2 months.

Material: blood. This chain connects TRBV10-3 to TRBJ2-7; 13 bases line up with TRBD2. This clonotype was obtained from a woman in her 50s with Graves' hyperthyroidism that later progressed to Graves' ophthalmopathy. For the CDR3, the DNA is TGTGCCATCATGACTAGCGGGGGGGAGCAGTACTTC. As protein: CAIMTSGGEQYF.